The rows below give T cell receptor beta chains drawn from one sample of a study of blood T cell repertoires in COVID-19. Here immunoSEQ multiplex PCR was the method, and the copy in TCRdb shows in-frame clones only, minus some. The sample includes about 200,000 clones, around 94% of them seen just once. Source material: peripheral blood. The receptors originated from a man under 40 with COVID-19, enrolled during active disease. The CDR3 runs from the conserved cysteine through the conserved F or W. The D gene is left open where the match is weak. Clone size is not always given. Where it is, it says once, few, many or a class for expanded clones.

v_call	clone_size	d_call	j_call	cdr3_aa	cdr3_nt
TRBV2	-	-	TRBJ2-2	CASSDTGQNTGELFF	TGTGCCAGCAGTGACACGGGACAGAACACCGGGGAGCTGTTTTTT
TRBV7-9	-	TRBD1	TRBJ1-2	CASSFGTGGVGYGYTF	TGTGCCAGCAGCTTTGGGACAGGGGGCGTTGGCTATGGCTACACCTTC
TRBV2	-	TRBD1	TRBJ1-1	CASSDWTGFEAFF	TGTGCCAGCAGTGATTGGACAGGTTTCGAAGCTTTCTTT
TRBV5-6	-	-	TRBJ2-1	CASSLDAVSYNEQFF	TGTGCCAGCAGCTTGGATGCAGTCTCCTACAATGAGCAGTTCTTC
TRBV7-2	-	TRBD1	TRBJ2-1	CASSSWTGESNEQFF	TGTGCCAGCAGCTCTTGGACAGGGGAATCCAATGAGCAGTTCTTC
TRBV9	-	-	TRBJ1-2	CASSVLGSANYGYTF	TGTGCCAGCAGCGTACTCGGTAGCGCTAACTATGGCTACACCTTC
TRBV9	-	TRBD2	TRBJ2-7	CASSVLEAGDYEQYF	TGTGCCAGCAGCGTATTAGAGGCGGGGGACTACGAGCAGTACTTC
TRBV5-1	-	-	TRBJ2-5	CASSLGASIQETQYF	TGCGCCAGCAGCTTGGGGGCGTCCATCCAAGAGACCCAGTACTTC
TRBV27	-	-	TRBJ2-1	CASSHQIRVDFNEQFF	TGTGCCAGCAGCCACCAGATCAGGGTCGATTTCAATGAGCAGTTCTTC
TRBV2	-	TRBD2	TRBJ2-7	CASSTIRTSGGYEQYF	TGTGCCAGCAGTACCATCCGGACTAGCGGGGGCTACGAGCAGTACTTC
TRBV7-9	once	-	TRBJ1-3	CASSLGSGDGNTIYF	TGTGCCAGCAGCTTAGGATCAGGGGATGGAAACACCATATATTTT